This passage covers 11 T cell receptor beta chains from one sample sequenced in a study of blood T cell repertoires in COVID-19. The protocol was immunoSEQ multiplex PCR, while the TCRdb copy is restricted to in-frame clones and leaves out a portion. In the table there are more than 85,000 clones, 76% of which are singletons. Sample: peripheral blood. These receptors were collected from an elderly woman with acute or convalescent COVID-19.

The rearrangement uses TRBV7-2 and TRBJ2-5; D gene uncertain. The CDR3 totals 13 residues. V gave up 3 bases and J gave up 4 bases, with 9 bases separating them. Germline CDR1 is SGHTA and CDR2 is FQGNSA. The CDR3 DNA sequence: TGTGCCAGCAGCTTTTCTAGAGGAGAGACCCAGTACTTC. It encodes CASSFSRGETQYF.

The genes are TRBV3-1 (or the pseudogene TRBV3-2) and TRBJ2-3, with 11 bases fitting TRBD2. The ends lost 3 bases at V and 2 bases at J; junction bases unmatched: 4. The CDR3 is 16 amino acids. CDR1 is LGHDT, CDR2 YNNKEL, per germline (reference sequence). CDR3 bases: TGTGCCAGCAGCCAGATAGCGGGGGGGCCCACAGATACGCAGTATTTT. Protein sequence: CASSQIAGGPTDTQYF.

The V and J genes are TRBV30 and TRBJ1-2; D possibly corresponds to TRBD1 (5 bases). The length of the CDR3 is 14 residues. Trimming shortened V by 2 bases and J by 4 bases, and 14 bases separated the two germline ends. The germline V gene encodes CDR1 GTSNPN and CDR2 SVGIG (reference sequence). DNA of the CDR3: TGTGCCTGGAGTTTCGGACAAAGTCCCTATGGCTACACCTTC. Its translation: CAWSFGQSPYGYTF. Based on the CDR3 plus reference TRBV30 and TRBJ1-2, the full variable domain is SQTIHQWPATLVQPVGSPLSLECTVEGTSNPNLYWYRQAAGRGLQLLFYSVGIGQISSEVPQNLSASRPQDRQFILSSKKLLLSDSGFYLCAWSFGQSPYGYTFGSGTRLTVV.

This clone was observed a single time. In DNA, the CDR3 is TGTGCCACCAGCAGACCACCAGGGGGAACTGAAGCTTTCTTT. Translation gives CATSRPPGGTEAFF. J is TRBJ1-1 and V is TRBV15; 7 positions agree with TRBD1. The CDR3 covers 14 residues. V was pared by 2 bases and J by 5 bases, with 5 bases of the junction left unmatched. Germline V CDR1 and CDR2: LNHNV, YYDKDF (reference sequence).

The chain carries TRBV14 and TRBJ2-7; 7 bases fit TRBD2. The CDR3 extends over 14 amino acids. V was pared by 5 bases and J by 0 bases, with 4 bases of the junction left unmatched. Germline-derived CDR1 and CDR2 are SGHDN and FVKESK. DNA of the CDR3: TGTGCCAGCAGCATGGGACTACCCTCCTACGAGCAGTACTTC. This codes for CASSMGLPSYEQYF.

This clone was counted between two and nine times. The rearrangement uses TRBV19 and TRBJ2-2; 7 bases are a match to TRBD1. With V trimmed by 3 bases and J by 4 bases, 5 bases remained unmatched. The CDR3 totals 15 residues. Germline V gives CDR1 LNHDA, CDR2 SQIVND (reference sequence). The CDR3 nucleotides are TGTGCCAGTAGTATTGTGGCAGGGGGCACCGGGGAGCTGTTTTTT. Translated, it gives CASSIVAGGTGELFF.

The CDR3 coding sequence is TGTGCCAGCAGCAATCGGCGGGAGGGGCGGGACATTCAGTACTTC. Protein product: CASSNRREGRDIQYF. V usage is TRBV11-2 and J usage is TRBJ2-4, with 9 bases fitting TRBD2. The CDR3 covers 15 residues. Germline-derived CDR1 and CDR2 are SGHAT and FQNNGV. Unmatched junction bases numbered 10, after V lost 5 bases and J lost 8 bases.

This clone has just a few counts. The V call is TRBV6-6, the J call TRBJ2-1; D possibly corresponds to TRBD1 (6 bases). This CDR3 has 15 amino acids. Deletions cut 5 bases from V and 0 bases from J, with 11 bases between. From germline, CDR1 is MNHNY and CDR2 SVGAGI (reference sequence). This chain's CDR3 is CASSTTGSSYNEQFF. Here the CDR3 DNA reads TGTGCCAGCAGTACAACAGGGAGCTCCTACAATGAGCAGTTCTTC.

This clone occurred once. The CDR3 sequence is CASSQEGGAGGLYEQFF. The CDR3 DNA follows: TGTGCCAGCAGCCAAGAGGGAGGAGCGGGGGGCCTTTATGAGCAGTTCTTC. This chain connects TRBV4-2 to TRBJ2-1, with 9 bases identical to TRBD2. Trimming at V came to 0 bases and at J to 8 bases, leaving 11 bases not matched to a gene. The CDR3 loop spans 17 amino acids. CDR1 and CDR2 (germline): LGHNA, YNFKEQ.

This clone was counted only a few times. This CDR3 is CASTQDRVNYGYTF. CDR3 in DNA: TGTGCCAGTACCCAGGACAGGGTCAACTATGGCTACACCTTC. The J gene is TRBJ1-2, the V gene TRBV19; 8 bases map to TRBD1. Trimming removed 7 bases from V and 2 bases from J; junction bases left unmatched: 6. Per germline, CDR1 LNHDA and CDR2 SQIVND (reference sequence). The CDR3 covers 14 residues. Based on the CDR3 plus reference TRBV19 and TRBJ1-2, the full variable domain is DGGITQSPKYLFRKEGQNVTLSCEQNLNHDAMYWYRQDPGQGLRLIYYSQIVNDFQKGDIAEGYSVSREKKESFPLTVTSAQKNPTAFYLCASTQDRVNYGYTFGSGTRLTVV.

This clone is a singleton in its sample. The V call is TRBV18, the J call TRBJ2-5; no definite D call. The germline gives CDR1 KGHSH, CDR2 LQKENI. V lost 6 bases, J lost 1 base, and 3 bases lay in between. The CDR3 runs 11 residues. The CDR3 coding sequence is TGTGCCAGCTCCGGCCAAGAGACCCAGTACTTC. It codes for CASSGQETQYF.